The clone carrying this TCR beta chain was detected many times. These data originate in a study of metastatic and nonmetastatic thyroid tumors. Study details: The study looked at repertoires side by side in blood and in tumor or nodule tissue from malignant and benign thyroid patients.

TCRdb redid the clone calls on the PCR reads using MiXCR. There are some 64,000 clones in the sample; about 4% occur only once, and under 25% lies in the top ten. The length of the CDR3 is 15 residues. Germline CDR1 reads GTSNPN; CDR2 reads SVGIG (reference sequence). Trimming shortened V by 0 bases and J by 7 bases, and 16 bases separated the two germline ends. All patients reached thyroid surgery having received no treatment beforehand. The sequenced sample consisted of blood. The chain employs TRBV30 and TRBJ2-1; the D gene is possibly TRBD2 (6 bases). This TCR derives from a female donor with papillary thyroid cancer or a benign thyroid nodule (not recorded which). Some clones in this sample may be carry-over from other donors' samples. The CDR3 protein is CAWSVLTSLWNEQFF. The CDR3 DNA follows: TGTGCCTGGAGTGTACTTACTAGCCTTTGGAATGAGCAGTTCTTC.